The 25 T cell receptor beta chains below all came from one sample that was sequenced in a study of T cells after yellow fever vaccination. TCRdb fed the 5' RACE reads into MiXCR, producing one record per CDR3 protein. The sample lists a few hundred thousand distinct CDR3 sequences; 10% to 15% were seen once. Sequenced material: CD4+ T cells sorted from PBMCs, taken 45 days after the yellow fever booster vaccination. Receptor source: a man aged 25 to 40 who received the YFV17D yellow fever vaccine.

This clonotype has just a few counts. The V and J genes are TRBV29-1 and TRBJ2-1, with D uncertain. Germline V gives CDR1 SQVTM, CDR2 ANQGSEA. The V end was cut by 2 bases, the J end by 7 bases, with 12 bases between. This CDR3 region has 13 residues. The CDR3: CSVESIGKNEQFF. In DNA form, the CDR3 reads TGCAGCGTTGAAAGTATAGGGAAGAATGAGCAGTTCTTC.

The chain uses TRBV7-2 and TRBJ1-1, with 7 bases identical to TRBD1. This CDR3 has 16 residues. V lost 3 bases to trimming and J lost 0 bases; unmatched junction nucleotides: 7. Germline CDR1 SGHTA, CDR2 FQGNSA. This CDR3 reads CASSFTGVKMNTEAFF. CDR3 nucleotide sequence: TGTGCCAGCAGCTTCACAGGGGTCAAGATGAACACTGAAGCTTTCTTT.

The rearrangement links TRBV11-1 to TRBJ2-3; 14 bases line up with TRBD2. This CDR3 is 18 amino acids long. V was pared by 4 bases and J by 1 base, with 7 bases of the junction left unmatched. Germline V gives CDR1 SGHAT, CDR2 FQDESV (reference sequence). The CDR3 here is CASSSGLAGVPRTDTQYF. CDR3 nucleotide sequence: TGTGCCAGCAGCTCGGGACTAGCGGGAGTTCCACGCACAGATACGCAGTATTTT.

This clonotype was recorded many times. This chain uses TRBV27 with TRBJ2-2; no definite D call. The CDR3 is 14 residues long. V was trimmed by 4 bases and J by 2 bases, leaving 8 bases between them. CDR1 MNHEY and CDR2 SMNVEV come from the germline V gene (reference sequence). CDR3 in DNA: TGTGCCAGCAGTTCTCAAACCAACACCGGGGAGCTGTTTTTT. Residues: CASSSQTNTGELFF.

The gene calls are TRBV27 and TRBJ1-6; the D gene is possibly TRBD1 (6 bases). Germline lookup yields CDR1 MNHEY and CDR2 SMNVEV (reference sequence). The CDR3 has 14 amino acids. V was cut by 4 bases and J by 7 bases, with 11 bases left in between. The CDR3 is CASSSQGRNSPLHF. The CDR3 DNA follows: TGTGCCAGCAGTTCACAGGGTCGGAATTCACCCCTCCACTTT.

About this clonotype: The CDR3 end shows no conserved phenylalanine or tryptophan, and so a read error is likely. The rearrangement links TRBV10-2 to TRBJ2-3; a possible D gene is TRBD1 (6 bases). The CDR3 runs to 14 residues. Germline lookup yields CDR1 WSHSY and CDR2 SAAADI. V shed 5 bases and J shed 2 bases, with 11 bases lying between them. CDR3 region: CASSQGKITDTQYC. As DNA, the CDR3 is TGCGCCAGCAGTCAGGGGAAAATCACAGATACGCAGTATTGT.

Notes on this clonotype: A junction boundary mismatches the germline segment, possibly from a read error. The V call is TRBV5-1, the J call TRBJ2-1, with a possible D match to TRBD1 (5 bases). CDR1 and CDR2 (germline): SGHRS, YFSETQ. The CDR3 consists of 14 residues. DNA for the CDR3: TGCGTCAGCAGAGCAGGGTTCAGCTACAATGAGCAGTTCTTC. This codes for CVSRAGFSYNEQFF.

This clonotype was seen only a few times. V gene TRBV29-1 combines with J gene TRBJ2-7; D tentatively reads TRBD1 or TRBD2 (5 bases each). The CDR3 is 13 residues long. V was clipped by 4 bases and J by 6 bases, with 16 bases between them. Germline values: CDR1 SQVTM, CDR2 ANQGSEA. The CDR3 DNA reads TGCAGCGTTGTTTGGGACCCCCAGGGCGAGCAGTACTTC. Protein: CSVVWDPQGEQYF.

This clonotype was seen only a few times. In DNA form, the CDR3 reads TGTGCCAGCAGTCCTCACGGTTGGACTAGCGGGAAACACGAGCAGTACTTC. Its protein is CASSPHGWTSGKHEQYF. The chain links TRBV28 to TRBJ2-7; TRBD2 aligns across 12 bases. Trimming cost V 5 bases and J 5 bases; bases outside gene matches: 13. Germline values: CDR1 MDHEN, CDR2 SYDVKM. CDR3 length equals 17 residues. The whole variable domain, remainder taken from reference TRBV28 and TRBJ2-7, is DVKVTQSSRYLVKRTGEKVFLECVQDMDHENMFWYRQDPGLGLRLIYFSYDVKMKEKGDIPEGYSVSREKKERFSLILESASTNQTSMYLCASSPHGWTSGKHEQYFGPGTRLTVT.

The gene calls are TRBV18 and TRBJ1-1, with D maybe TRBD1 (5 bases). Germline V gene sequence: CDR1 KGHSH, CDR2 LQKENI. V was pared by 1 base and J by 7 bases, with 10 bases between. This CDR3 has 13 amino acids. The CDR3 DNA follows: TGTGCCAGCTCACCACTCGTCCAGGGTGAAGCTTTCTTT. The encoded protein is CASSPLVQGEAFF.

The chain links TRBV3-1 to TRBJ2-1; D is unclear. The CDR3 is made up of 14 amino acids. Germline-derived CDR1 and CDR2 are LGHDT and YNNKEL (reference sequence). V lost 3 bases, J lost 0 bases, and 6 bases lay in between. CDR3 residues: CASSHLGSYNEQFF. The CDR3 DNA reads as TGTGCCAGCAGCCACCTGGGCTCCTACAATGAGCAGTTCTTC.

There are a few counts of this clonotype. The CDR3 here is CASSSQGNVYNEQFF. As DNA, the CDR3 is TGTGCCAGCAGTTCACAGGGGAATGTCTACAATGAGCAGTTCTTC. The chain carries TRBV6-5 and TRBJ2-1; 7 positions agree with TRBD1. The V and J ends lost 4 bases and 3 bases, in that order; junction bases with no gene match: 6. Germline CDR1 and CDR2: MNHEY and SVGAGI. This CDR3 comprises 15 residues.

The sample holds a few counts of this clonotype. The rearrangement uses TRBV18 and TRBJ2-2; D gene uncertain. CDR1 and CDR2 (germline): KGHSH, LQKENI. V lost 2 bases and J lost 7, with 8 bases in between. This CDR3 contains 13 residues. CDR3 sequence (DNA): TGTGCCAGCTCACCATCCAGGTTCGGGGAGCTGTTTTTT. It translates to CASSPSRFGELFF.

This chain uses TRBV10-3 with TRBJ1-5; 9 bases are a match to TRBD1. J gave up 2 bases and V 4 bases, and 6 bases lay outside the gene matches. The CDR3 is 16 amino acids. Germline lookup yields CDR1 ENHRY and CDR2 SYGVKD. The CDR3 bases are TGTGCCATCAGTGGGGGACAGGGCGGCGGCAATCAGCCCCAGCATTTT. It specifies CAISGGQGGGNQPQHF.

The sample holds a few counts of this clonotype. The rearrangement links TRBV20-1 to TRBJ2-1; TRBD2 matches at 9 bases. CDR3 length: 16 amino acids. Trimming removed 2 bases from V and 4 bases from J; junction bases left unmatched: 9. Germline assignment: CDR1 DFQATT and CDR2 SNEGSKA (reference sequence). The CDR3 DNA reads TGCAGTGCTAGAACAGCGGGAGGCCGGGGTTACAATGAGCAGTTCTTC. It specifies CSARTAGGRGYNEQFF.

Many counts were recorded for this clonotype. The V and J genes are TRBV10-3 and TRBJ1-2; no firm D call. CDR3 length: 15 residues. The V gene lost 7 bases and the J gene lost 7 bases, with 22 bases spanning the gap. Per germline, CDR1 ENHRY and CDR2 SYGVKD. CDR3 loop: CAIKPGGETSSGYTF. The CDR3 bases are TGTGCCATCAAGCCGGGAGGAGAAACGTCCTCTGGCTACACCTTC.

This clonotype was observed a few times. V and J are TRBV20-1 and TRBJ2-3; D may be TRBD1 (6 bases). The CDR3 totals 14 residues. Trimming took 3 bases from V and 1 from J, leaving 11 bases between them. Germline V gene data show CDR1 as DFQATT and CDR2 as SNEGSKA (reference sequence). For the CDR3, the DNA is TGCAGTGCTAGGTCGGACAGACGCACAGATACGCAGTATTTT. Its protein product is CSARSDRRTDTQYF.

In this sample, this clonotype turned up many times. This rearrangement joins TRBV20-1 to TRBJ2-7; no clear D gene. CDR3 length equals 13 residues. Germline V gives CDR1 DFQATT, CDR2 SNEGSKA (reference sequence). Between the trimmed V and J ends, which lost 7 bases and 0 bases, there was a span of 13 bases. CDR3 residues: CSVPGRNSYEQYF. The CDR3 nucleotides read TGCAGTGTACCCGGACGGAACTCCTACGAGCAGTACTTC.

The J gene is TRBJ2-5, the V gene TRBV20-1; 7 nucleotides align to TRBD2. V dropped 8 bases and J dropped 1; count of bases not matched to a gene: 16. This CDR3 is 16 amino acids long. Germline-derived CDR1 and CDR2 are DFQATT and SNEGSKA (reference sequence). CDR3 DNA: TGCAGTTCGACACTGGGGAGGGAGGGGATCCAAGAGACCCAGTACTTC. It yields the protein CSSTLGREGIQETQYF.

At least ten counts were recorded for this clonotype. The V gene is TRBV29-1, the J gene TRBJ1-5; D possibly corresponds to TRBD1 (5 bases). Germline loops: CDR1 SQVTM, CDR2 ANQGSEA. There are 14 residues in the CDR3. With 4 bases removed from V and 5 bases from J, the gap between germline ends came to 15 bases. The CDR3 nucleotides read TGCAGCGTTGGTGGGACGGATCCCTATCAGCCCCAGCATTTT. Protein product: CSVGGTDPYQPQHF.

As for this clonotype: Germline is not matched at one junction end, which may reflect a read error. The chain combines TRBV5-1 with TRBJ2-1; the D is unclear. Germline V gives CDR1 SGHRS, CDR2 YFSETQ. This CDR3 is built from 13 residues. For the CDR3, the DNA is TGCGCCAGCAGCCTTGAAGAATCCAATGAGAAGTTCTTC. It codes for CASSLEESNEKFF.

In its sample, this clonotype was seen a few times. The chain links TRBV6-7 to TRBJ2-7; no reliable D call. TRBV6-7 has ORF status, its function being uncertain. Trimming took off 6 bases at V and 5 bases at J, with 8 bases between the two ends. This CDR3 is 11 amino acids long. CDR3 sequence (DNA): TGTGCCAGCAGCCCAAACCACGAGCAGTACTTC. Translation gives CASSPNHEQYF.

The rearrangement uses TRBV28 and TRBJ2-5, with a tentative D call TRBD2 (6 bases). This CDR3 region has 13 residues. V lost 6 bases and J 5 bases, leaving 13 bases between the germline ends. Germline lookup yields CDR1 MDHEN and CDR2 SYDVKM. CDR3 loop: CASRRGGSETQYF. The DNA of the CDR3 is TGTGCCAGCAGGCGTGGAGGGAGCGAGACCCAGTACTTC.

The V and J genes are TRBV9 and TRBJ1-5, with a possible D match to TRBD1 (5 bases). V shed 3 bases and J shed 5 bases, with 9 bases lying between them. CDR1 and CDR2 from the germline V gene are SGDLS and YYNGEE. This CDR3 is 13 amino acids long. The CDR3 reads CASSGDSYQPQHF. The CDR3 DNA reads as TGTGCCAGCAGCGGAGACAGTTATCAGCCCCAGCATTTT.

A few counts support this clonotype. The chain employs TRBV30 and TRBJ2-7; D is perhaps TRBD2 (6 bases). The germline CDR1 and CDR2 sequences are GTSNPN and SVGIG (reference sequence). The V gene lost 1 base and the J gene lost 6 bases, with 13 bases spanning the gap. The CDR3 loop spans 13 amino acids. The CDR3 protein is CAWSAHSSAEQYF. CDR3 DNA: TGTGCCTGGAGTGCACACTCTAGCGCCGAGCAGTACTTC.